This TCR beta chain stems from a study of early T cells in non-severe SARS-CoV-2 infection. Study in general: Sequenced material consisted of bulk RNA (from unsorted whole blood), and chains were unpaired. Notes on the study in general: Private and CD4 specificities were missed by VDJdb matching, which favored anti-spike CD8 responses.

Individual cDNA molecules received unique molecular identifiers. TCRdb called the 5' RACE reads again in MiXCR, with one record for every CDR3 protein. The profile shows roughly 67,000 distinct CDR3 sequences, roughly a tenth of them singletons. This clonotype was counted between two and nine times. Its target is not known. The germline CDR1 and CDR2 sequences are SGHRS and YFSETQ. CDR3 size: 13 residues. The V and J ends lost 1 base and 8 bases respectively, with 9 bases between them. Material: whole blood. The chain employs TRBV5-1 and TRBJ1-4, with D perhaps TRBD1 (6 bases). The TCR was taken from an adult who was a healthcare worker with PCR-confirmed SARS-CoV-2 infection or an uninfected control (not recorded which). The CDR3 coding sequence is TGCGCCAGCAGCTTGTCGGACAGAGAAAAACTGTTTTTT. It is translated as CASSLSDREKLFF.